The T cell receptor (beta chain) under discussion was sequenced for a study of cytomegalovirus exposure and HLA in healthy donors. General observations from the study: A later analysis revealed that TCR association rates differed between HLA loci, peaking at DRB1 and bottoming out at HLA-C.

Healthy bone marrow donors supplied every sample. Concerning this clone: Its specificity is not known.

Vbeta (60) and Jbeta (13) primers were used in the PCR. Sequencing used immunoSEQ multiplex PCR; TCRdb keeps in-frame clones, though not all of them. The sample consists of more than 95,000 clones, about 84% of them appearing once. The CDR3 extends over 15 amino acids. Germline V CDR1 and CDR2: SGDLS, YYNGEE. V lost 0 bases and J lost 7, with 13 bases in between. The sample was PBMCs. This rearrangement joins TRBV9 to TRBJ1-4; D unresolved. The receptor comes from a man aged 18 to 29 in good health and CMV-seropositive. CDR3 residues: CASSVAAASGEKLFF. CDR3 coding DNA: TGTGCCAGCAGCGTAGCGGCAGCTTCGGGTGAAAAACTGTTTTTT. The whole variable domain, filled in from reference TRBV9 and TRBJ1-4, reads DSGVTQTPKHLITATGQRVTLRCSPRSGDLSVYWYQQSLDQGLQFLIQYYNGEERAKGNILERFSAQQFPDLHSELNLSSLELGDSALYFCASSVAAASGEKLFFGSGTQLSVL.